These 2 T cell receptor beta chains originate from one sample sequenced in a study of memory CD4+ T cells and cytomegalovirus serostatus. TCRdb's copy holds only in-frame clones and misses some; the assay was immunoSEQ multiplex PCR. This table holds roughly 54,000 clones, roughly 79% found once. The sort gate was single viable CD3+CD4+CD8-CD45RO+ cells for memory CD4+ T cells. The sample consisted of memory CD4+ T cells from blood. Receptor source: an adult in good health and CMV-seronegative.

The rearrangement uses TRBV18 and TRBJ1-1; D perhaps matches TRBD1 (5 bases). The CDR3 length is 14 residues. The V end was cut by 4 bases, the J end by 5 bases, with 14 bases between. CDR1 is KGHSH, CDR2 LQKENI, per germline. The CDR3 nucleotides read TGTGCCAGCTCACAGGGAACGGAGGGGACTGAAGCTTTCTTT. Its translation is CASSQGTEGTEAFF.

The rearrangement joins TRBV7-6 to TRBJ2-5; the D is unclear. Germline V CDR1 and CDR2: SGHVS, FNYEAQ. This CDR3 is 14 amino acids long. Trimming pared 1 base from V and 0 bases from J, leaving 6 bases between. The CDR3 sequence: CASSLVVDQETQYF. As DNA, the CDR3 is TGTGCCAGCAGCTTAGTTGTGGACCAAGAGACCCAGTACTTC.